The 18 T cell receptor beta chains presented below share a single source sample, sequenced in a study of T cell repertoires in cytomegalovirus infection. These receptors' antigens are unknown. MiXCR was run by TCRdb on the reads, yielding one entry per CDR3 protein. The profile covers about 700,000 distinct CDR3 sequences, with 33% appearing a single time and roughly 18% taken by the ten largest. This specimen was cultured PBMCs, taken from culture after CMV antigen stimulation. These receptors were obtained from a human donor in good health (CMV status not recorded). Some clones in this sample may be carry-over from other donors' samples.

The chain couples TRBV15 to TRBJ2-5; D gene ambiguous. V was shortened by 1 base and J by 4 bases, with 16 bases between the two germline ends. CDR3 length: 16 residues. Per the germline V gene, CDR1 is LNHNV and CDR2 is YYDKDF (reference sequence). CDR3 sequence: CATSRVYAAVGETQYF. The CDR3 DNA is TGTGCCACCAGCAGAGTGTACGCGGCAGTTGGAGAGACCCAGTACTTC.

The chain joins TRBV19 to TRBJ2-5; TRBD2 matches at 9 bases. With 6 bases clipped from V and 1 base from J, the junction kept 6 bases outside the gene matches. The length of the CDR3 is 15 residues. Germline CDR1 is LNHDA and CDR2 is SQIVND (reference sequence). The DNA of the CDR3 is TGTGCCAGTAGCACAAGCGGGGGGAGCCAAGAGACCCAGTACTTC. Encoded protein: CASSTSGGSQETQYF.

The gene calls are TRBV5-4 and TRBJ1-2, with 8 nucleotides matching TRBD1. Per the germline V gene, CDR1 is SGHNT and CDR2 is YYREEE (reference sequence). CDR3 length: 14 amino acids. With V trimmed by 1 base and J by 6 bases, 5 bases remained unmatched. The CDR3 protein is CASSLYQGADGYTF. CDR3 nucleotide sequence: TGTGCCAGCAGCTTGTATCAGGGGGCGGATGGCTACACCTTC.

J is TRBJ1-1 and V is TRBV2; D possibly corresponds to TRBD1 (5 bases). This CDR3 comprises 12 residues. Trimming removed 8 bases from V and 5 bases from J, with 12 bases in between. Germline V gene data show CDR1 as SNHLY and CDR2 as FYNNEI. The CDR3 DNA reads TGTGCCAGCCAGCCTGGGGGAACTGAAGCTTTCTTT. It encodes CASQPGGTEAFF. Filled out from reference TRBV2 and TRBJ1-1, the complete variable domain reads EPEVTQTPSHQVTQMGQEVILRCVPISNHLYFYWYRQILGQKVEFLVSFYNNEISEKSEIFDDQFSVERPDGSNFTLKIRSTKLEDSAMYFCASQPGGTEAFFGQGTRLTVV.

The chain uses TRBV7-9 and TRBJ1-1; D possibly corresponds to TRBD1 (5 bases). Germline lookup yields CDR1 SEHNR and CDR2 FQNEAQ (reference sequence). This CDR3 spans 15 amino acids. Trimming cost V 7 bases and J 3 bases, with 18 bases left between them. CDR3 nucleotides: TGTGCCAGCATCCTTCGCGACAGTCGGGACACTGAAGCTTTCTTT. This codes for CASILRDSRDTEAFF.

This clonotype was found a few times. The chain combines TRBV28 with TRBJ1-2; maybe TRBD1 (5 bases). CDR3 length: 13 residues. The germline gives CDR1 MDHEN, CDR2 SYDVKM. V was pared by 3 bases and J by 4 bases, with 9 bases between. The CDR3 region is CASSLRQIYGYTF. The CDR3 DNA follows: TGTGCCAGCAGTTTGAGACAGATCTATGGCTACACCTTC.

The genes are TRBV4-1 and TRBJ2-2, with TRBD2 matching 7 bases. V gave up 2 bases and J gave up 6 bases; unmatched junction bases: 9. Germline V gene sequence: CDR1 MGHRA, CDR2 YSYEKL. The CDR3 consists of 16 residues. CDR3 sequence reads: CASSQSPGGGSGELFF. CDR3 nucleotide sequence: TGCGCCAGCAGCCAATCTCCGGGGGGTGGGTCCGGGGAGCTGTTTTTT.

A few counts support this clonotype. CDR3 bases: TGTGCCAGCAGCTTAAACAGGCTGGGCAATCAGCCCCAGCATTTT. It codes for CASSLNRLGNQPQHF. The V and J genes are TRBV7-8 and TRBJ1-5, with a weak D call TRBD1 (5 bases). This CDR3 has 15 residues. CDR1 and CDR2 (germline): SGHVS, FQNEAQ. Trimming took 2 bases from V and 2 from J, leaving 10 bases between them.

The chain combines TRBV6-6 with TRBJ1-1; 7 bases are shared with TRBD1. The CDR3 is 15 amino acids. The germline CDR1 and CDR2 sequences are MNHNY and SVGAGI (reference sequence). Germline trimming cut 6 bases from V and 4 bases from J; bases unmatched to any gene: 11. CDR3 sequence: CASRTGEFDRTEAFF. CDR3 bases: TGTGCCAGCAGAACAGGGGAGTTTGATCGCACTGAAGCTTTCTTT.

In its sample, this clonotype was seen a few times. The chain joins TRBV29-1 to TRBJ2-3, with 7 bases matching TRBD1. Unmatched junction bases numbered 14, after V lost 5 bases and J lost 6 bases. The CDR3 consists of 15 residues. The germline CDR1 and CDR2 sequences are SQVTM and ANQGSEA. CDR3 DNA: TGCAGCGTTACCCCGGGACAGCCGGCTTTGGATACGCAGTATTTT. Its translation: CSVTPGQPALDTQYF.

The J gene is TRBJ2-1, the V gene TRBV12-3 or TRBV12-4; 7 positions agree with TRBD2. The CDR3 is 18 amino acids. V was clipped by 5 bases and J by 7 bases; unmatched bases: 20. In DNA form, the CDR3 reads TGTGCCAGCAGTCCAGTGTGGGGCGGGGGTAGGCTTATGAATGAGCAGTTCTTC. Protein product: CASSPVWGGGRLMNEQFF.

This clonotype has a handful of counts. The genes are TRBV4-2 and TRBJ1-6, with D unclear. Germline values: CDR1 LGHNA, CDR2 YNFKEQ. The CDR3 extends over 16 amino acids. The V gene lost 2 bases and the J gene lost 8 bases, with 16 bases spanning the gap. The CDR3 loop is CASSQTLTARDSPLHF. In DNA, the CDR3 is TGTGCCAGCAGCCAAACTCTAACCGCTCGGGATTCACCCCTCCACTTT.

This sequence joins TRBV7-4 and TRBJ2-5; 8 bases fit TRBD1. CDR1 and CDR2 from the germline V gene are SGHVT and SQSDAQ. This CDR3 is 17 amino acids long. After removal of 4 bases from V and 0 bases from J, the junction contained 10 bases not matched to a gene. In nucleotides, the CDR3 is TGTGCCAGCAGCTCTGGACCAGACAGGGGCTACCAAGAGACCCAGTACTTC. As protein: CASSSGPDRGYQETQYF.

Only a few counts were recorded for this clonotype. This sequence joins TRBV4-3 and TRBJ2-1; D is perhaps TRBD2 (5 bases). CDR1 LGHNA and CDR2 YSLEER come from the germline V gene. This CDR3 comprises 14 residues. Trimming left V 0 bases short and J 5 bases short, with 8 bases between. This chain's CDR3 is CASSQELRDNEQFF. CDR3 sequence (DNA): TGCGCCAGCAGCCAAGAATTGAGGGACAATGAGCAGTTCTTC.

The table lists this clonotype with many counts. The CDR3, as DNA: TGTGCCAGCAGCCCCCGGTTAGCGGGAGGGGGAGAGCAGTTCTTC. This translates into CASSPRLAGGGEQFF. V usage is TRBV7-2 and J usage is TRBJ2-1; 11 nucleotides agree with TRBD2. V lost 5 bases and J lost 10; bases outside the gene matches: 10. CDR1 and CDR2 from the germline V gene are SGHTA and FQGNSA. The CDR3 runs to 15 residues.

About this clonotype: At one of its ends the junction is not consistent with the germline gene, which may arise from a read error. The CDR3 DNA sequence: TGTGTCAGCAGCTTTGAGTCTAGGACCTACAATGAGCAGTTCTTC. Translated, it gives CVSSFESRTYNEQFF. The genes are TRBV7-6 and TRBJ2-1; D remains ambiguous. In germline, CDR1 is SGHVS, CDR2 FNYEAQ. This CDR3 is built from 15 residues.

This clonotype was seen a few times. This sequence joins TRBV28 and TRBJ2-1, with TRBD1 matching over 8 bases. Germline CDR1 MDHEN, CDR2 SYDVKM. With V trimmed by 5 bases and J by 8 bases, 8 bases remained unmatched. CDR3 length: 14 residues. The CDR3 sequence is CASSLTGVKDEQFF. The CDR3 DNA follows: TGTGCCAGCAGTCTGACAGGGGTTAAGGATGAGCAGTTCTTC.

V and J are TRBV5-1 and TRBJ2-3, with 12 nucleotides matching TRBD2. The CDR3 is made up of 17 amino acids. Germline V CDR1 and CDR2: SGHRS, YFSETQ. The ends lost 4 bases at V and 7 bases at J; junction bases unmatched: 13. CDR3 DNA: TGCGCCAGCAGCCGCCTTGCTAGCGGGAGGGAAGTCAATACGCAGTATTTT. Protein product: CASSRLASGREVNTQYF.